Listed below are T cell receptor beta chains from one sample, sequenced in a study of T cell responses to AZD1222 COVID-19 vaccine. This table comes from immunoSEQ multiplex PCR, and its TCRdb copy is limited to in-frame clones, with some not included. This table holds about 150,000 clones, 94% found once. The source was peripheral blood, collected on day 0 of AZD1222 vaccination. These receptors originate from an adult in good health. Both conserved end residues are part of each CDR3. A D gene is named only where the DNA matches it firmly. Size values are once, few and many counts, or a class for expanded clones, and some rows have none.

j_gene: TRBJ1-4; d_gene: -; abundance: -; v_gene: TRBV28; CDR3aa: CASSWGGPNEKLFF; CDR3nt: TGTGCCAGCAGTTGGGGAGGCCCTAATGAAAAACTGTTTTTT
j_gene: TRBJ1-5; d_gene: -; abundance: -; v_gene: TRBV19; CDR3aa: CASNSGNQPQHF; CDR3nt: TGTGCCAGTAATTCGGGCAATCAGCCCCAGCATTTT
j_gene: TRBJ2-1; d_gene: -; abundance: -; v_gene: TRBV7-9; CDR3aa: CASSLPGDEQFF; CDR3nt: TGTGCCAGCAGCTTACCGGGGGATGAGCAGTTCTTC
j_gene: TRBJ1-4; d_gene: -; abundance: -; v_gene: TRBV6-5; CDR3aa: CASQNGFGVGEKLFF; CDR3nt: TGTGCCTCTCAAAACGGGTTCGGGGTTGGTGAAAAACTGTTTTTT
j_gene: TRBJ1-2; d_gene: -; abundance: -; v_gene: TRBV3-1/TRBV3-2; CDR3aa: CASSQDLGGRSDDSRYGYTF; CDR3nt: TGTGCCAGCAGCCAAGACCTCGGGGGGAGAAGCGACGACAGTCGCTATGGCTACACCTTC
j_gene: TRBJ1-2; d_gene: TRBD1; abundance: -; v_gene: TRBV3-1/TRBV3-2; CDR3aa: CASSQRRDRDGYTF; CDR3nt: TGTGCCAGCAGCCAAAGGCGGGACAGGGATGGCTACACCTTC
j_gene: TRBJ1-1; d_gene: -; abundance: few; v_gene: TRBV30; CDR3aa: CAWSRAGGAAFF; CDR3nt: TGTGCCTGGAGTAGGGCAGGAGGTGCCGCTTTCTTT
j_gene: TRBJ1-3; d_gene: -; abundance: -; v_gene: TRBV5-6; CDR3aa: CASSLWAGNTIYF; CDR3nt: TGTGCCAGCAGCTTGTGGGCAGGAAACACCATATATTTT
j_gene: TRBJ1-5; d_gene: TRBD1; abundance: -; v_gene: TRBV6-5; CDR3aa: CASSQGGYSNQPQHF; CDR3nt: TGTGCCAGCAGTCAGGGGGGATATAGCAATCAGCCCCAGCATTTT
j_gene: TRBJ2-1; d_gene: -; abundance: -; v_gene: TRBV20-1; CDR3aa: CSASTGEQFF; CDR3nt: TGCAGTGCTAGTACTGGTGAGCAGTTCTTC
j_gene: TRBJ2-3; d_gene: -; abundance: once; v_gene: TRBV10-3; CDR3aa: CAISPGVQYTDTQYF; CDR3nt: TGTGCCATCAGCCCTGGGGTACAGTACACAGATACGCAGTATTTT
j_gene: TRBJ1-1; d_gene: -; abundance: -; v_gene: TRBV4-1; CDR3aa: CASSQFGEVNTEAFF; CDR3nt: TGCGCCAGCAGCCAGTTCGGGGAGGTGAACACTGAAGCTTTCTTT